This record looks at one T cell receptor beta chain sequence and its context. This sample is part of a study of Ad26.COV2.S vaccination and SARS-CoV-2 variants. Treatment described: roughly 20 received Ad26.COV2.S at low or high dose, single or two shots; a few received placebo; per-sample allocation not given. Sampling was performed 63 days after the first vaccine or placebo injection. The CDR3 loop spans 14 amino acids. Germline trimming cut 5 bases from V and 3 bases from J; bases unmatched to any gene: 5. From germline, CDR1 is SGHAT and CDR2 FQNNGV. Profiling relied on immunoSEQ multiplex PCR, and the TCRdb table lists in-frame clones only, not all of them. The sample consists of 350,000 to 450,000 clones, 87% of them appearing once.

Sequenced material: peripheral blood, taken in a trial of Ad26.COV2.S vaccine versus placebo. V gene TRBV11-2 combines with J gene TRBJ2-3; 7 bases are a match to TRBD1. The receptor's source is a person between 18 and 59 years old who received the Ad26.COV2.S COVID-19 vaccine or a placebo. The CDR3, as DNA: TGTGCCAGCAGCCCTACAGGGGCAACAGATACGCAGTATTTT. It is translated as CASSPTGATDTQYF.